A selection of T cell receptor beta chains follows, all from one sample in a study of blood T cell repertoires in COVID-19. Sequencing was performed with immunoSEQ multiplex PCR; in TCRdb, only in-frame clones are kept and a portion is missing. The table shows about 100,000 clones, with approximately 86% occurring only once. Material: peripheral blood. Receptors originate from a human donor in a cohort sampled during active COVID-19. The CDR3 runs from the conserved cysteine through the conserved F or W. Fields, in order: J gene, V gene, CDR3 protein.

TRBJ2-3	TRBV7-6	CASSLVVRAQGAIGTDTQYF
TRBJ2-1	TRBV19	CASREGVRYNEQFF
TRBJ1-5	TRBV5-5	CASSRTTGYNQPQHF
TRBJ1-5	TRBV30	CAWSRDLSEPQHF
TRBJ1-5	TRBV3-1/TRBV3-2	CASSESHRVNQPQHF
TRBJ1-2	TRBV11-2	CASSLFGQGRELNYGYTF
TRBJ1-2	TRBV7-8	CASNPGTGYSRYTF
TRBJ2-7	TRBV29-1	CSVEDLTSGSGEQYF
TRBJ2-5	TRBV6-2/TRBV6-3	CASSYSSTGGALETQYF
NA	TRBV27	CASSLRGSGYEQYF
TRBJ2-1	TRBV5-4	CASSSWSDSRNEQFF
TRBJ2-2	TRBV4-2	CASSQETGATGELFF
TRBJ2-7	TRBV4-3	CASSHLSSGEQYF
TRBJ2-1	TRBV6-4	CASSKQGQGFDEQFF
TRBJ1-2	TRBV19	CASIPGQGAYGYTF
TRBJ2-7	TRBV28	CASSPSPRGYEQYF
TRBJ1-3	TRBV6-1	CASSELPVSGNTIYF
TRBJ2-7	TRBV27	CASSLRGPYEQYF
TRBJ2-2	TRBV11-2	CASSLLQGGTGELFF
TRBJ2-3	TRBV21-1	CASSLQRERTDTQYF
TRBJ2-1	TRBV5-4	CASSLGLAGGNEQFF
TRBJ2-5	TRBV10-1	CASSEWTSGSFEETQYF
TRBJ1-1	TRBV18	CASSPDDRGGTEAFF
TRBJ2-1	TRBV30	CAWTSGRHNEQFF
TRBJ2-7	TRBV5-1	CASSSRGHGSTSVGEQYF
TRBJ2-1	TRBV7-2	CASSPTSGSYNEQFF
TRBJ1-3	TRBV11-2	CASSPLGLAFSGNTIYF